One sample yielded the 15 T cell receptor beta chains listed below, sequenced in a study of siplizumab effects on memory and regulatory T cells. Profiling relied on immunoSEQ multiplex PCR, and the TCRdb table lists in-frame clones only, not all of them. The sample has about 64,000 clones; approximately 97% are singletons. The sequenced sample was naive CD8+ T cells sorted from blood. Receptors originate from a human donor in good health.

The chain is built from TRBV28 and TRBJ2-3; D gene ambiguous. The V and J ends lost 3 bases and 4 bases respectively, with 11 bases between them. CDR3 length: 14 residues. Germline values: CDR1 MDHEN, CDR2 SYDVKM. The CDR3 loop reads CASSFRSTADTQYF. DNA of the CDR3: TGTGCCAGCAGTTTTAGGTCCACGGCAGATACGCAGTATTTT.

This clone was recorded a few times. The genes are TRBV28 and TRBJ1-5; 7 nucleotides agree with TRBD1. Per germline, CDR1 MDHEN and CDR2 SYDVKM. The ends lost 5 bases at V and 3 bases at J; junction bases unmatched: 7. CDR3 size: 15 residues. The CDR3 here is CASSNDRANNQPQHF. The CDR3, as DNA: TGTGCCAGCAGTAACGACAGGGCAAACAATCAGCCCCAGCATTTT.

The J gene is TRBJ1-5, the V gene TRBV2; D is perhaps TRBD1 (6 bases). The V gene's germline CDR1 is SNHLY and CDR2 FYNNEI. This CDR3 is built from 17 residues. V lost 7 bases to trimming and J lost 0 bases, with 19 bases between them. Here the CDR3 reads CASTLEDTGYSNQPQHF. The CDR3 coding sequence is TGTGCCAGCACCCTAGAGGACACAGGGTATAGCAATCAGCCCCAGCATTTT.

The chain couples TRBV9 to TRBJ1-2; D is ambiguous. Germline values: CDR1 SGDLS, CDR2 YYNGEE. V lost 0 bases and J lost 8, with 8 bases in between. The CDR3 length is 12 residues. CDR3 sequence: CASSVGGGGYTF. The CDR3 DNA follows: TGTGCCAGCAGCGTAGGGGGTGGCGGCTACACCTTC.

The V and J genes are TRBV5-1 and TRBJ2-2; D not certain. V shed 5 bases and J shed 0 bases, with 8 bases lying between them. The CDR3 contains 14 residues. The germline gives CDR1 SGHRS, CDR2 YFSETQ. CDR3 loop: CASRMGSNTGELFF. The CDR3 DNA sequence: TGCGCCAGCAGAATGGGGTCGAACACCGGGGAGCTGTTTTTT.

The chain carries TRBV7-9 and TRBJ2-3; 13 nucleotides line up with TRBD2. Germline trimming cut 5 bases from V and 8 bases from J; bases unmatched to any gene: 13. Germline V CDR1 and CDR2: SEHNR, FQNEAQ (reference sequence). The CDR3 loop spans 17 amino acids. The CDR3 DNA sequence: TGTGCCAGCAGCCCAGGGACTAGCGGGGCCTCGGGGACTACGCAGTATTTT. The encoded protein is CASSPGTSGASGTTQYF.

The CDR3 is CASSFLIDMNTEAFF. In nucleotides, the CDR3 is TGCGCCAGCAGCTTCTTAATCGACATGAACACTGAAGCTTTCTTT. V gene TRBV5-1 combines with J gene TRBJ1-1; unclear D gene. Between the trimmed V and J ends, which lost 2 bases and 0 bases, there was a span of 11 bases. The CDR3 is made up of 15 amino acids. Germline lookup yields CDR1 SGHRS and CDR2 YFSETQ.

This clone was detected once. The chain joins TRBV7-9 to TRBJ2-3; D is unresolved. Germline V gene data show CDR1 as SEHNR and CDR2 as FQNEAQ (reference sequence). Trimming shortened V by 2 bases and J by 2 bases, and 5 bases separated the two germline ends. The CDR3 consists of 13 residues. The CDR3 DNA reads TGTGCCAGCAGCTTATTAGTCACAGATACGCAGTATTTT. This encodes CASSLLVTDTQYF. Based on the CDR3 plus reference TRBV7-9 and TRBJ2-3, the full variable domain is DTGVSQNPRHKITKRGQNVTFRCDPISEHNRLYWYRQTLGQGPEFLTYFQNEAQLEKSRLLSDRFSAERPKGSFSTLEIQRTEQGDSAMYLCASSLLVTDTQYFGPGTRLTVL.

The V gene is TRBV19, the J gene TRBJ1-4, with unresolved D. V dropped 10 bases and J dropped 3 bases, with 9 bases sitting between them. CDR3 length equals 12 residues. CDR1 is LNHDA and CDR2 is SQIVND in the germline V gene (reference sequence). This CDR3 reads CATRLPNEKLFF. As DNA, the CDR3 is TGTGCCACCAGGCTCCCTAATGAAAAACTGTTTTTT.

For the CDR3, the DNA is TGTGCCAGCAGTTACACGGCAGAAGAGGGTGAAAAACTGTTTTTT. Protein product: CASSYTAEEGEKLFF. This rearrangement joins TRBV6-6 to TRBJ1-4; D is uncertain. Trimming left V 2 bases short and J 7 bases short, with 14 bases between. The CDR3 runs to 15 residues. Germline CDR1 and CDR2: MNHNY and SVGAGI (reference sequence).

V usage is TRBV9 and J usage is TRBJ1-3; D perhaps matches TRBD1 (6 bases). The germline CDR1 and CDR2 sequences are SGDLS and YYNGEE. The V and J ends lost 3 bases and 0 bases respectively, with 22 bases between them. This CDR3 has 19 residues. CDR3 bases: TGTGCCAGCAGCGGTCCCGGGACATCAAAAATTGACTCTGGAAACACCATATATTTT. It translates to CASSGPGTSKIDSGNTIYF. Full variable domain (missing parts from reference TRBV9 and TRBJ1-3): DSGVTQTPKHLITATGQRVTLRCSPRSGDLSVYWYQQSLDQGLQFLIQYYNGEERAKGNILERFSAQQFPDLHSELNLSSLELGDSALYFCASSGPGTSKIDSGNTIYFGEGSWLTVV.

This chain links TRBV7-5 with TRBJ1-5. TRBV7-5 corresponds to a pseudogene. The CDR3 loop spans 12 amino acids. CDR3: CVRSLGGQPQHF. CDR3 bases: TGTGTCAGAAGCTTAGGAGGGCAGCCCCAGCATTTT.

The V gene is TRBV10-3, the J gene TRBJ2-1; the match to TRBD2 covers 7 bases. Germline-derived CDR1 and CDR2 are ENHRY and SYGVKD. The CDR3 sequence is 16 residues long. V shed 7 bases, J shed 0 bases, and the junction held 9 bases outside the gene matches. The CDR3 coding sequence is TGTGCCATCATTCCGCTAGCGGAGAGCTCCTACAATGAGCAGTTCTTC. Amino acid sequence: CAIIPLAESSYNEQFF.

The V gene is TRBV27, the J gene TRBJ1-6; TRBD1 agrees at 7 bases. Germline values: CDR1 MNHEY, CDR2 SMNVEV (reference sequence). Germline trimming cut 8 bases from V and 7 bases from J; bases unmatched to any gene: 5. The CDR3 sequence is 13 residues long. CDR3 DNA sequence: TGTGCCAGCGGGGACAGCCTGAATTCACCCCTCCACTTT. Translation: CASGDSLNSPLHF.

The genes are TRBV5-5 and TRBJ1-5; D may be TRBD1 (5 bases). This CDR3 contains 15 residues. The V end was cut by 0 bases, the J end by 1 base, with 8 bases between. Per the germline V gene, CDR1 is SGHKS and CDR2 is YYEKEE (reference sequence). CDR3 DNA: TGTGCCAGCAGCTTGGACGGGGGAAGCAATCAGCCCCAGCATTTT. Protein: CASSLDGGSNQPQHF.